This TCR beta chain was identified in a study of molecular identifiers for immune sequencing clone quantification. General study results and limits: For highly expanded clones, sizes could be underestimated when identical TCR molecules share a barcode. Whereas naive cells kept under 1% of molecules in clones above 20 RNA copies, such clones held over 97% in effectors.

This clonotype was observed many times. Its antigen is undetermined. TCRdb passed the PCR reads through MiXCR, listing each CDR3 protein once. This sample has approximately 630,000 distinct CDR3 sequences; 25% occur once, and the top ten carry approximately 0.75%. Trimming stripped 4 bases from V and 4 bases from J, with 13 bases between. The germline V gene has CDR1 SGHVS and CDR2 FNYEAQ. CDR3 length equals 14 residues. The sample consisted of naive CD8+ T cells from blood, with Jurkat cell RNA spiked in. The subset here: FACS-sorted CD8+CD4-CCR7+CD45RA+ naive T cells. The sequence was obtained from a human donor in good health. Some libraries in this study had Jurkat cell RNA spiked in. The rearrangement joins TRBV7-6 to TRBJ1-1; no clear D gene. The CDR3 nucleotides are TGTGCCAGCAGCTCGCTTTGGGGAGGCACTGAAGCTTTCTTT. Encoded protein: CASSSLWGGTEAFF.